These T cell receptor beta chains were read from a single sample in a study of T cell repertoires in cytomegalovirus infection. One entry per CDR3 protein, called by TCRdb with MiXCR from the reads. The repertoire includes some 450,000 distinct CDR3 sequences, under 40% of them detected once, and approximately 15% sits in the top ten. Sequenced material: PBMCs. All receptors derive from a human donor in good health (CMV status not recorded). Some clones in this sample may be carry-over from other donors' samples. CDR3s include the opening cysteine and the closing phenylalanine or tryptophan. Each record gives: CDR3 length, clone size, J gene, D gene, V gene, CDR3 DNA, CDR3 protein. A D gene is named only where the DNA matches it firmly. Not every row has a clone size; where given, it reads once, few, many or a size class.

>16|.|TRBJ1-5|.|TRBV4-2
TGTGCCAGCAGCCAAGATAGCGGGAATAGCAATCAGCCCCCGCATTTT
CASSQDSGNSNQPPHF
>15|.|TRBJ2-7|TRBD2|TRBV27
TGTGCCAGCAGTTTGCGAACTAGCGGGGTCGACGAGCAGTACTTC
CASSLRTSGVDEQYF
>14|.|TRBJ1-1|TRBD1|TRBV6-2/TRBV6-3
TGTGCCAGCGAACCTTACAGGGGCTCCACTGAAGCTGTATTT
CASEPYRGSTEAVF
>11|.|TRBJ1-2|.|TRBV29-1
TGCAGCGTTGAAGATTTGGCAGGCTACACCTTC
CSVEDLAGYTF
>16|.|TRBJ1-2|.|TRBV29-1
TGCAGCGCGCCGACAAGAACCTCGAAGGGGGTGGAGGGCTACACCTTC
CSAPTRTSKGVEGYTF
>17|.|TRBJ1-1|.|TRBV7-8
TGTGCCAGCAGCTCACACCCCCGGGTCTGGCATGGGACTGAAGCTTTCTTT
CASSSHPRVWHGTEAFF
>17|.|TRBJ2-3|TRBD2|TRBV4-1
TGCGCCAGCAGCCAACCTTTTGAGCGGGGTCGCACAGATACGCAGTATTTT
CASSQPFERGRTDTQYF
>15|.|TRBJ1-5|.|TRBV15
TGTGCCACCAGCCGGGAGCAAGGAGGCAATCAGCCCCAGCATTTT
CATSREQGGNQPQHF
>13|many|TRBJ2-3|.|TRBV7-2
TGTGCCAGCGGGGAGGGGGGGGGTGGTACGCAGTATTTT
CASGEGGGGTQYF
>13|few|TRBJ2-7|.|TRBV11-2
TGTGCCAGCAGCTCTCACACAGGACTCGAGCAGTACTTC
CASSSHTGLEQYF
>14|many|TRBJ2-1|TRBD1|TRBV7-8
TGTGCCAGCAGCTTAAATACAGGGGGCGAGGAGCAGTTCTTC
CASSLNTGGEEQFF
>13|many|TRBJ1-2|.|TRBV7-2
TGTGCCAGCAGCTTAGTAGGGGGGCAAGGCTACACCTTC
CASSLVGGQGYTF
>13|many|TRBJ1-1|.|TRBV7-2
TGTGCCAGCATCAAACAGGCGAACACTGAAGCTTTCTTT
CASIKQANTEAFF
>12|.|TRBJ2-7|TRBD2|TRBV19
TGTGCCAGTGCTAGCGGCCCTTACGAGCAGTACTTC
CASASGPYEQYF
>12|few|TRBJ1-5|.|TRBV12-3/TRBV12-4
TGTGCCAGCAACCTGGGGGGTCAGCCCCAGCATTTT
CASNLGGQPQHF
>13|.|TRBJ2-4|.|TRBV5-6
TGTGCCAGCAGCTTGCCGGGACCAAACATTCAGTACTTC
CASSLPGPNIQYF
>11|.|TRBJ1-1|.|TRBV6-2/TRBV6-3
TGTGCCAGCGCAGGGACACCTGAAGCTTTCTTT
CASAGTPEAFF
>14|many|TRBJ1-1|.|TRBV5-5
TGTGCCAGCAGCTGGACGACACGGCAGACTGAAGCTTTCTTT
CASSWTTRQTEAFF
>17|.|TRBJ2-5|TRBD2|TRBV19
TGTGCCAGTAGGCCCCTCTGGACTAGCGGGGAACAAGAGACCCAGTACTTC
CASRPLWTSGEQETQYF
>14|.|TRBJ1-2|.|TRBV19
TGTGCCACCCAAATCAACCCCTTTAAAGATGGCTACACCTTC
CATQINPFKDGYTF
>14|few|TRBJ2-7|TRBD2|TRBV20-1
TGCAGTGCTAGGACTAGCGGGAGCTCCTACGAGCAGTACTTC
CSARTSGSSYEQYF
>16|.|TRBJ2-1|.|TRBV10-1
TGCGCCAGCAGTGATAGGGGACTGGGGCCTTACAATGAGCAGTTATTC
CASSDRGLGPYNEQLF
>17|.|TRBJ2-3|TRBD2|TRBV5-1
TGCGCCAGCAGCCCAGTCACCCTAGCGGTGGGGGCAGATACGCAGTATTTT
CASSPVTLAVGADTQYF
>16|.|TRBJ2-1|TRBD2|TRBV25-1
TGTGCCAGCAGTGAAGTTGATGCGGGGGGATACAATGAGCAGTTCTTC
CASSEVDAGGYNEQFF
>14|few|TRBJ2-5|TRBD1|TRBV7-2
TGTGCCAGCAGCCGCGGACAGGGGAGGGTGACCCAGTACTTC
CASSRGQGRVTQYF
>18|many|TRBJ2-6|.|TRBV7-6
TGTGCCAGCAGCCCCTCGTCAGGTGACACCTCTGGGGCCAACGTCCTGACTTTC
CASSPSSGDTSGANVLTF